The source of this TCR beta chain is a study of sequential checkpoint blockade in melanoma. Looking at the study overall: Under 25 patients had matched tumor biopsies before treatment and at week 13 after nivolumab or ipilimumab alone.

Some clones are missing from TCRdb's copy, which holds only in-frame ones; the method was immunoSEQ multiplex PCR. The profile covers 6,200 or so clones, with more than 25% appearing a single time and 8.1% taken by the ten largest. CDR3 size: 16 residues. CDR1 is MNHGY and CDR2 is SAAAGT in the germline V gene. V was shortened by 6 bases and J by 2 bases, with 14 bases between the two germline ends. This sample's treatment: randomized to nivolumab then ipilimumab (arm A) or the reverse (arm B). This clonotype was sampled from a human donor with melanoma. Sequencing was performed on tumor tissue (inferred from file names), taken from a patient given nivolumab and ipilimumab in sequence. The V gene is TRBV6-8, the J gene TRBJ2-6; D gene ambiguous. CDR3 sequence reads: CASRPLGSAGANVLTF. The CDR3 bases are TGTGCCAGCAGGCCCCTTGGATCGGCTGGGGCCAACGTCCTGACTTTC.